This is a list of T cell receptor beta chains from one sample in a study of a mutant IDH1 vaccine in newly diagnosed glioma. Their specific antigens are unknown. Some clones are missing from TCRdb's copy, which holds only in-frame ones; the method was immunoSEQ multiplex PCR. The sample carries roughly 38,000 clones, around 74% recorded once. This material consisted of PBMCs, taken from a glioma patient whose treatment included an IDH1 peptide vaccine. Receptor source: a man aged 45-65 years with glioma. The CDR3 runs from the conserved cysteine through the conserved F or W. The D gene is left open where the match is weak. Expanded clones get a size class; other rows say once, few or many, or leave the size out.

clone_size: few; v_call: TRBV9; j_call: TRBJ1-3; d_call: TRBD1; cdr3_aa: CASSVSGGRNTIYF; cdr3_nt: TGTGCCAGCAGCGTATCAGGGGGAAGAAACACCATATATTTT
clone_size: .; v_call: TRBV5-1; j_call: TRBJ1-5; d_call: TRBD1; cdr3_aa: CASSPGDRSMEPQHF; cdr3_nt: TGCGCCAGCAGCCCAGGGGACAGAAGTATGGAGCCCCAGCATTTT
clone_size: .; v_call: TRBV7-2; j_call: TRBJ2-5; d_call: .; cdr3_aa: CASRSPGGTQYF; cdr3_nt: TGTGCCAGCAGAAGTCCTGGTGGGACCCAGTACTTC
clone_size: .; v_call: TRBV2; j_call: TRBJ1-1; d_call: TRBD1; cdr3_aa: CARSDRGPTEAFF; cdr3_nt: TGTGCCAGGTCGGACAGGGGGCCCACTGAAGCTTTCTTT
clone_size: .; v_call: TRBV7-7; j_call: TRBJ2-2; d_call: TRBD2; cdr3_aa: CASSALPGGSTGELFF; cdr3_nt: TGTGCTAGCAGCGCCCTTCCGGGCGGGAGCACCGGGGAGCTGTTTTTT
clone_size: .; v_call: TRBV10-3; j_call: TRBJ2-7; d_call: TRBD2; cdr3_aa: CAISEPGTSREQYF; cdr3_nt: TGTGCCATCAGTGAACCAGGGACTAGCCGCGAGCAGTACTTC
clone_size: .; v_call: TRBV4-1; j_call: TRBJ1-4; d_call: TRBD1; cdr3_aa: CASSYTGGKEKLFF; cdr3_nt: TGCGCCAGCAGCTATACAGGGGGCAAAGAAAAACTGTTTTTT
clone_size: .; v_call: TRBV11-2; j_call: TRBJ1-1; d_call: .; cdr3_aa: CASSLIGLGGVNTEAFF; cdr3_nt: TGTGCCAGCAGCTTAATAGGGCTGGGGGGGGTGAACACTGAAGCTTTCTTT
clone_size: .; v_call: TRBV18; j_call: TRBJ1-5; d_call: .; cdr3_aa: CASSPPGETQPQHF; cdr3_nt: TGTGCCAGCTCACCACCAGGAGAGACTCAGCCCCAGCATTTT
clone_size: .; v_call: TRBV9; j_call: TRBJ2-1; d_call: .; cdr3_aa: CASSVGTKQEQFF; cdr3_nt: TGTGCCAGCAGCGTAGGTACAAAACAAGAGCAGTTCTTC
clone_size: .; v_call: TRBV7-2; j_call: TRBJ1-2; d_call: .; cdr3_aa: CASSLEAQGFGYTF; cdr3_nt: TGTGCCAGCAGCTTAGAGGCGCAGGGTTTTGGCTACACCTTC
clone_size: few; v_call: TRBV5-1; j_call: TRBJ1-4; d_call: .; cdr3_aa: CASSSTGFIGEKLFF; cdr3_nt: TGCGCCAGCAGCTCCACAGGGTTTATCGGGGAAAAACTGTTTTTT
clone_size: .; v_call: TRBV19; j_call: TRBJ2-1; d_call: TRBD2; cdr3_aa: CASLAGEYNEQFF; cdr3_nt: TGTGCCAGTTTAGCGGGGGAATACAATGAGCAGTTCTTC
clone_size: .; v_call: TRBV28; j_call: TRBJ2-5; d_call: .; cdr3_aa: CASSLSGPSETQYF; cdr3_nt: TGTGCCAGCAGTTTATCAGGGCCCTCAGAGACCCAGTACTTC
clone_size: few; v_call: TRBV15; j_call: TRBJ2-1; d_call: TRBD1; cdr3_aa: CATSVDRGPYNEQFF; cdr3_nt: TGTGCCACCAGCGTCGACAGGGGCCCTTACAATGAGCAGTTCTTC
clone_size: .; v_call: TRBV5-1; j_call: TRBJ1-1; d_call: TRBD1; cdr3_aa: CASMSGGPHTEAFF; cdr3_nt: TGCGCCAGCATGTCAGGGGGCCCGCACACTGAAGCTTTCTTT